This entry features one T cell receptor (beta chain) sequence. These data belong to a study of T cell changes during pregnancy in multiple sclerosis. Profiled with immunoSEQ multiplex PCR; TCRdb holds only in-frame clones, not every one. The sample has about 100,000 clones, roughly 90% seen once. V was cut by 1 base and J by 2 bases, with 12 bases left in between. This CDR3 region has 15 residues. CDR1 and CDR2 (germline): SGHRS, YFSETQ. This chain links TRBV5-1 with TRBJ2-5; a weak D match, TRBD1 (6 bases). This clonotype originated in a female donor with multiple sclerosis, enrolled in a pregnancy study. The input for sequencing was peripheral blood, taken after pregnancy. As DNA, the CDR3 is TGCGCCAGCAGCTTGCCCCGGACAGTTCAAGAGACCCAGTACTTC. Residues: CASSLPRTVQETQYF.